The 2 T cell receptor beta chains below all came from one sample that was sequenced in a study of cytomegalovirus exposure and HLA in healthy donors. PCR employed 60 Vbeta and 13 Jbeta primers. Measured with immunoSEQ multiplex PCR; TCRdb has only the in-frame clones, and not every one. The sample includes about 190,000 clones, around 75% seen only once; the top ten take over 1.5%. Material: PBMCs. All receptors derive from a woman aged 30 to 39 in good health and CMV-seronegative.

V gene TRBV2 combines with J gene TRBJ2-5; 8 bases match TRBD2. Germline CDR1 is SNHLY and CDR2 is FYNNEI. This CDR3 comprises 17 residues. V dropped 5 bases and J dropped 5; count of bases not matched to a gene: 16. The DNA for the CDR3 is TGTGCCAGCAGTAGAAGAGGGTCGAGCGGGGGTAAGGAGACCCAGTACTTC. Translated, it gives CASSRRGSSGGKETQYF. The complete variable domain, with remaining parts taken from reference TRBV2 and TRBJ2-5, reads EPEVTQTPSHQVTQMGQEVILRCVPISNHLYFYWYRQILGQKVEFLVSFYNNEISEKSEIFDDQFSVERPDGSNFTLKIRSTKLEDSAMYFCASSRRGSSGGKETQYFGPGTRLLVL.

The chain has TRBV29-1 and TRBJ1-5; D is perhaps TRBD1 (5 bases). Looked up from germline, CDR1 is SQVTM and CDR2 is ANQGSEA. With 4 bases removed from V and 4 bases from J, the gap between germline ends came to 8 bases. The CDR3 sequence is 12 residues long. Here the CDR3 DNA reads TGCAGCGTTGCGGCAGGGAATCAGCCCCAGCATTTT. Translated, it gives CSVAAGNQPQHF.